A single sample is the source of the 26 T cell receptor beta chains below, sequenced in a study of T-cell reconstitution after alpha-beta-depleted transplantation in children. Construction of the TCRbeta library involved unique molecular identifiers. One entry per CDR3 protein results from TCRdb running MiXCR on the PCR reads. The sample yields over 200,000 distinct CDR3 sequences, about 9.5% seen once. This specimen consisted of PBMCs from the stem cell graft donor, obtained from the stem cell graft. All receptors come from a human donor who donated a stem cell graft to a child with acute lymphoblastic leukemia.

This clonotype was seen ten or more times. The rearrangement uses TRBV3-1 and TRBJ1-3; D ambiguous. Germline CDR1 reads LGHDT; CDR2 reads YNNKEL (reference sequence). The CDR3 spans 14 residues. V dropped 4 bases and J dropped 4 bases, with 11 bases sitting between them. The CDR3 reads CASSPSARGNTIYF. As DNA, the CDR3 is TGTGCCAGCAGCCCCTCCGCGAGGGGAAACACCATATATTTT. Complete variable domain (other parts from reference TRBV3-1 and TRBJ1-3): DTAVSQTPKYLVTQMGNDKSIKCEQNLGHDTMYWYKQDSKKFLKIMFSYNNKELIINETVPNRFSPKSPDKAHLNLHINSLELGDSAVYFCASSPSARGNTIYFGEGSWLTVV.

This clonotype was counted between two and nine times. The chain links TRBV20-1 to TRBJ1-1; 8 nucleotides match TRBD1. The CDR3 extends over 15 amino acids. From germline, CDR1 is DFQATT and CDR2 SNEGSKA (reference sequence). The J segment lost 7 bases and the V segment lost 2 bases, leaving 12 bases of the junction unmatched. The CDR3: CSARKPGQGLVEAFF. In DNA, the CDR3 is TGCAGTGCTAGAAAACCCGGACAGGGTCTTGTTGAAGCTTTCTTT.

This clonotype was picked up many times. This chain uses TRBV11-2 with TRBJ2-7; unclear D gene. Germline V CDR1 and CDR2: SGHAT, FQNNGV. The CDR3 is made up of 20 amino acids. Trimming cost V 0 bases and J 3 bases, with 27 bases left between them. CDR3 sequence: CASSLEPQGISLFGNYEQYF. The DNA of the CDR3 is TGTGCCAGCAGCTTAGAGCCCCAAGGGATCTCCTTATTCGGCAACTACGAGCAGTACTTC.

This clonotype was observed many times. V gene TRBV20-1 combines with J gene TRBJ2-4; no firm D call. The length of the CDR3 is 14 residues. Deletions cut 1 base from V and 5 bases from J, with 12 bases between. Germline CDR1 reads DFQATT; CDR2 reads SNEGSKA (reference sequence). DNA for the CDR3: TGCAGTGCTAGAGTGGTCCCCACTGAAAACATTCAGTACTTC. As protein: CSARVVPTENIQYF.

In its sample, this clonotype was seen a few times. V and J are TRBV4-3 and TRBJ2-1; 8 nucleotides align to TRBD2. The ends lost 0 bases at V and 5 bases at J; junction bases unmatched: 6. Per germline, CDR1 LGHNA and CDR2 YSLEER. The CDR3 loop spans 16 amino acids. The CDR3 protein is CASSQDLSGGDNEQFF. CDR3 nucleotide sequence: TGCGCCAGCAGCCAAGATCTGAGCGGGGGAGACAATGAGCAGTTCTTC.

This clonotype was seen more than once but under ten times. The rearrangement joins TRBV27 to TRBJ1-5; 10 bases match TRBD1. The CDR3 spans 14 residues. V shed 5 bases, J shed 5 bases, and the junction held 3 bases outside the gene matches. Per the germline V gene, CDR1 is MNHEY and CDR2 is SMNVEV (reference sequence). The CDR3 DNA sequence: TGTGCCAGCAGTGGCGGACAGGGGGATCAGCCCCAGCATTTT. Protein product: CASSGGQGDQPQHF.

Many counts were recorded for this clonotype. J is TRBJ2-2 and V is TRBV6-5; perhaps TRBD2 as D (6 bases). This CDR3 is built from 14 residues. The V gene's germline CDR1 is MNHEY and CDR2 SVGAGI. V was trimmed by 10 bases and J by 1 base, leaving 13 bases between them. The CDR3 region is CAIYNGGNTGELFF. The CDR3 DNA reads TGTGCCATCTATAACGGGGGGAACACCGGGGAGCTGTTTTTT.

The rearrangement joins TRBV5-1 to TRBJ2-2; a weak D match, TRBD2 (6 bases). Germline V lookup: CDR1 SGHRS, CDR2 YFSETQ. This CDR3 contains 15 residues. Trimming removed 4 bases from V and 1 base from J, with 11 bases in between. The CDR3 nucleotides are TGCGCCAGCAGCACCTCAGCGGGGAACACCGGGGAGCTGTTTTTT. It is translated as CASSTSAGNTGELFF.

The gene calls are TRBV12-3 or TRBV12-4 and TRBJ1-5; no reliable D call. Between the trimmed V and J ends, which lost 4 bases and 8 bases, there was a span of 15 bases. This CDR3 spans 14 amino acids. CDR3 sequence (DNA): TGTGCCAGCAGTTCACGGGAAGATCATAAGCCCCAGCATTTT. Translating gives CASSSREDHKPQHF.

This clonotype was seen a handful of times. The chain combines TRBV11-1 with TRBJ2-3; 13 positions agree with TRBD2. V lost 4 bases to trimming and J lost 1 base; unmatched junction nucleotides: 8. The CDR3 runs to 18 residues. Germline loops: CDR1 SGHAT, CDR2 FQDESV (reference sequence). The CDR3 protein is CASSSIGLAGARTDTQYF. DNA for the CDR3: TGTGCCAGCAGCTCCATCGGACTAGCGGGGGCCCGCACAGATACGCAGTATTTT.

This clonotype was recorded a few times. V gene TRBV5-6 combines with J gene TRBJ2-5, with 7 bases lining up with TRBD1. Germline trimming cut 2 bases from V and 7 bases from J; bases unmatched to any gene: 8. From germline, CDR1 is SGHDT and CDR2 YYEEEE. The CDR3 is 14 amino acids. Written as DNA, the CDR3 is TGTGCCAGCAGCTTCGGGACAGCCTTTCGGACCCAGTACTTC. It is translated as CASSFGTAFRTQYF.

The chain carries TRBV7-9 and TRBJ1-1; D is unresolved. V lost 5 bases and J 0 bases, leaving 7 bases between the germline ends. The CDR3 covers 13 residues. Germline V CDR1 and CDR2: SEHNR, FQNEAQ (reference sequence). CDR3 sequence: CASSATMNTEAFF. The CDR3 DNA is TGTGCCAGCAGCGCGACGATGAACACTGAAGCTTTCTTT.

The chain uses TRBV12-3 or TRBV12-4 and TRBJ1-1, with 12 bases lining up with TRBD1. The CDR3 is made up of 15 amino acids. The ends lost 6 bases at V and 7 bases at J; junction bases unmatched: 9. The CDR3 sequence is CASRPGTGGWGEAFF. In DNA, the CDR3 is TGTGCCAGCAGACCCGGGACAGGGGGCTGGGGTGAAGCTTTCTTT.

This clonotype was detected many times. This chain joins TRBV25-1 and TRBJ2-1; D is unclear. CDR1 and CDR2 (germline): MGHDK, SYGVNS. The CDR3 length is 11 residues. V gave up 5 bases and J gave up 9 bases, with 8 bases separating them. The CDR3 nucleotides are TGTGCCAGCAGTCTAGGGTTTGAGCAGTTCTTC. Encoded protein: CASSLGFEQFF.

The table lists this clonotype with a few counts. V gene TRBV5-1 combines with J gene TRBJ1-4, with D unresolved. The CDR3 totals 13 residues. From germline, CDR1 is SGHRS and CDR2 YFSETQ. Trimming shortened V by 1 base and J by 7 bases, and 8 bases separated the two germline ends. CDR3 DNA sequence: TGCGCCAGCAGCTTGCCTGAAGGTGAAAAACTGTTTTTT. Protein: CASSLPEGEKLFF. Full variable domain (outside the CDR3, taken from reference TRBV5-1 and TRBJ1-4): KAGVTQTPRYLIKTRGQQVTLSCSPISGHRSVSWYQQTPGQGLQFLFEYFSETQRNKGNFPGRFSGRQFSNSRSEMNVSTLELGDSALYLCASSLPEGEKLFFGSGTQLSVL.

The CDR3 DNA reads TGTGCCAGCAGCCAAGAAGACCAGGGTCGGCGGACCGGGGAGCTGTTTTTT. The encoded protein is CASSQEDQGRRTGELFF. This rearrangement joins TRBV4-2 to TRBJ2-2; maybe TRBD1 (5 bases). V was trimmed by 0 bases and J by 5 bases, leaving 16 bases between them. Germline V gives CDR1 LGHNA, CDR2 YNFKEQ. This CDR3 contains 17 residues.

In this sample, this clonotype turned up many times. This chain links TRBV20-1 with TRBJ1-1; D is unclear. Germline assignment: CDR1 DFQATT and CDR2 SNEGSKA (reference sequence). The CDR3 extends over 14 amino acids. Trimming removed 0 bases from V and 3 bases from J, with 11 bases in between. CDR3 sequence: CSAREWQVDTEAFF. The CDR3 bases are TGCAGTGCTAGAGAGTGGCAGGTGGACACTGAAGCTTTCTTT.

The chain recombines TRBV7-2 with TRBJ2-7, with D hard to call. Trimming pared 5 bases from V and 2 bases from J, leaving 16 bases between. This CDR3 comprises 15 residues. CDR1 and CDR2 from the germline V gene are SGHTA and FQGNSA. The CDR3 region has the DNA TGTGCCAGCAGCCCCGGGCAGACCCATACCTACGAGCAGTACTTC. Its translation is CASSPGQTHTYEQYF.

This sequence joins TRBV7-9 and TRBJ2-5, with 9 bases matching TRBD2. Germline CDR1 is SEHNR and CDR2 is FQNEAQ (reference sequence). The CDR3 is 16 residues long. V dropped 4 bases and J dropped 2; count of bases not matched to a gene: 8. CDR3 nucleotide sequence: TGTGCCAGCAGCTCCCCTATTAGCGGGGGACAAGAGACCCAGTACTTC. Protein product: CASSSPISGGQETQYF.

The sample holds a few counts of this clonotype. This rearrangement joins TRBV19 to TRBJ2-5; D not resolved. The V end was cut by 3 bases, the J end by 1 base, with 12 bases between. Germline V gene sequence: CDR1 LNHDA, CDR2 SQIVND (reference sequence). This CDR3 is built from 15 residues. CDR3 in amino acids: CASSIDRLSQETQYF. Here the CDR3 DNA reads TGTGCCAGTAGTATTGATCGGCTATCCCAAGAGACCCAGTACTTC.

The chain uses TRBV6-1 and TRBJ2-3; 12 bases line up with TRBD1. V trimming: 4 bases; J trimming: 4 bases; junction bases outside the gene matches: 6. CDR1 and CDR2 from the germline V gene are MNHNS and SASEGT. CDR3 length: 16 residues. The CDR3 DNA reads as TGTGCCAGCAGTGGGTACGGGACAGGGGGCTCAGATACGCAGTATTTT. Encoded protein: CASSGYGTGGSDTQYF.

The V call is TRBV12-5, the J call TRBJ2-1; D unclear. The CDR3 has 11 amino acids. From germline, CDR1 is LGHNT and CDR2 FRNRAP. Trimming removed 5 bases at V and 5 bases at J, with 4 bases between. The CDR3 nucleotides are TGTGCTAGTGGTGTTGACAATGAGCAGTTCTTC. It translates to CASGVDNEQFF. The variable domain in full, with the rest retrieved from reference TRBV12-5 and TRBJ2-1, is DARVTQTPRHKVTEMGQEVTMRCQPILGHNTVFWYRQTMMQGLELLAYFRNRAPLDDSGMPKDRFSAEMPDATLATLKIQPSEPRDSAVYFCASGVDNEQFFGPGTRLTVL.

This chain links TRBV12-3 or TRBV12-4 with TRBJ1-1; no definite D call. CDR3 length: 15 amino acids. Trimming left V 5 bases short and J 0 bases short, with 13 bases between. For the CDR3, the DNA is TGTGCCAGCAGTCCTGGGTCACCTATGAACACTGAAGCTTTCTTT. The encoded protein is CASSPGSPMNTEAFF.

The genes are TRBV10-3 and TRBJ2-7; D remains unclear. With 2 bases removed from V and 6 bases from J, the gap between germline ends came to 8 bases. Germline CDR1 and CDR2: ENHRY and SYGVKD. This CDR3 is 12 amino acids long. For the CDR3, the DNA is TGTGCCATCAGTGAGAAGGCCTCCGAGCAGTACTTC. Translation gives CAISEKASEQYF.

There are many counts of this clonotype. The DNA of the CDR3 is TGTGCCAGCAGCGGATCCCACAGGGACGGCGGAAACACCATATATTTT. This encodes CASSGSHRDGGNTIYF. The V call is TRBV7-9, the J call TRBJ1-3; a weak D match, TRBD1 (6 bases). There are 16 residues in the CDR3. Per the germline V gene, CDR1 is SEHNR and CDR2 is FQNEAQ (reference sequence). Trimming removed 5 bases at V and 4 bases at J, with 18 bases between. The full variable domain, with the rest looked up from reference TRBV7-9 and TRBJ1-3, is DTGVSQNPRHKITKRGQNVTFRCDPISEHNRLYWYRQTLGQGPEFLTYFQNEAQLEKSRLLSDRFSAERPKGSFSTLEIQRTEQGDSAMYLCASSGSHRDGGNTIYFGEGSWLTVV.

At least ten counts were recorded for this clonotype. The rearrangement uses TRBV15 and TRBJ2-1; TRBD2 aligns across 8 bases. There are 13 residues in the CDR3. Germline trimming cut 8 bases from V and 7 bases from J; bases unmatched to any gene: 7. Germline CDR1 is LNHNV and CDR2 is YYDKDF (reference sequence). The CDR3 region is CATGGGPTNEQFF. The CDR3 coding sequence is TGTGCCACCGGCGGGGGGCCTACTAATGAGCAGTTCTTC. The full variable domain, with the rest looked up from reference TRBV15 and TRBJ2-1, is DAMVIQNPRYQVTQFGKPVTLSCSQTLNHNVMYWYQQKSSQAPKLLFHYYDKDFNNEADTPDNFQSRRPNTSFCFLDIRSPGLGDTAMYLCATGGGPTNEQFFGPGTRLTVL.